These T cell receptor beta chains were read from a single sample in a study of spatial heterogeneity in lung cancer. TCRdb itself ran the 5' RACE reads through MiXCR, one entry per CDR3 protein. The sample consists of fewer than 150,000 distinct CDR3 sequences, less than 14% of them appearing once. Here the sequenced sample was PBMCs, taken at follow-up. The receptors were gathered from a female donor with early-stage non-small cell lung cancer. The CDR3 runs from the conserved cysteine through the conserved F or W. A D gene is named only where the DNA matches it firmly. Expanded clones get a size class; other rows say once, few or many, or leave the size out.

TRBD2,-,TRBV20-1,TRBJ2-3,CSASLMAGAYTDTQYF,TGCAGTGCCAGTTTAATGGCGGGAGCATACACAGATACGCAGTATTTT
TRBD1,many,TRBV6-6,TRBJ1-1,CASPRDRDTEAFF,TGTGCCAGCCCCCGGGACAGGGACACTGAAGCTTTCTTT
TRBD2,many,TRBV24-1,TRBJ2-5,CATSGRDSGTSGNQETQYF,TGTGCCACCAGCGGCAGGGACTCCGGGACTAGCGGGAACCAAGAGACCCAGTACTTC
-,many,TRBV24-1,TRBJ2-3,CATRGSTDTQYF,TGTGCCACCAGGGGTAGCACAGATACGCAGTATTTT
TRBD2,-,TRBV11-1,TRBJ2-1,CASSFILAGRNEQFF,TGTGCCAGCAGCTTTATCCTAGCGGGACGCAATGAGCAGTTCTTC
TRBD2,-,TRBV5-4,TRBJ2-1,CASTRVAGGGNEQFF,TGTGCCAGCACCCGGGTAGCGGGAGGAGGAAATGAGCAGTTCTTC
-,many,TRBV6-2/TRBV6-3,TRBJ1-5,CASNLSNQPQHF,TGTGCCAGCAACCTTAGCAATCAGCCCCAGCATTTT
-,few,TRBV23-1,TRBJ2-3,CASSQTLDRTTTDTQYF,TGCGCCAGCAGTCAAACCCTGGACCGCACCACCACAGATACGCAGTATTTT
TRBD2,medium-sized,TRBV10-3,TRBJ2-1,CAISFLAGDNEQFF,TGTGCCATCAGTTTCCTAGCGGGAGACAATGAGCAGTTCTTC
-,-,TRBV28,TRBJ2-1,CASSPGSYNEQFF,TGTGCCAGCTCCCCCGGATCCTACAATGAGCAGTTCTTC
TRBD2,-,TRBV20-1,TRBJ2-4,CSARTSGVNIQYF,TGCAGTGCTAGGACTAGCGGAGTCAACATTCAGTACTTC
-,few,TRBV27,TRBJ2-5,CASKPRGLGGETQYF,TGTGCCAGCAAACCAAGAGGGCTAGGGGGAGAGACCCAGTACTTC
-,-,TRBV7-6,TRBJ1-4,CASSSLGVANEKLFF,TGTGCCAGCAGCTCCCTGGGAGTCGCTAATGAAAAACTGTTTTTT
-,few,TRBV24-1,TRBJ2-1,CATSYSRGEQFF,TGTGCCACCAGTTATTCCCGGGGTGAGCAGTTCTTC
TRBD2,-,TRBV12-3/TRBV12-4,TRBJ2-1,CASSLEASGRYEQFF,TGTGCCAGCAGTTTAGAGGCTAGCGGGAGGTATGAGCAGTTCTTC
TRBD1,-,TRBV3-1,TRBJ2-7,CASSQIMGQGLHF,TGTGCCAGCAGCCAAATAATGGGACAGGGTTTGCACTTC
TRBD1,many,TRBV28,TRBJ1-5,CASSKRQGGQPQHF,TGTGCCAGCAGTAAACGACAGGGCGGCCAGCCCCAGCATTTT
-,-,TRBV11-2,TRBJ2-5,CASSLATRTGDQYF,TGTGCCAGCAGCTTAGCGACTAGGACGGGGGACCAGTACTTC
TRBD1,-,TRBV5-1,TRBJ1-3,CASSPTGITGNTIYF,TGCGCCAGCAGCCCGACAGGGATTACCGGAAACACCATATATTTT
-,few,TRBV29-1,TRBJ2-7,CSVLLTSKPSYEQYF,TGCAGCGTTCTTCTCACTAGCAAACCCTCCTACGAGCAGTACTTC
-,many,TRBV19,TRBJ1-3,CASLERSGNTIYF,TGTGCCAGCCTAGAGAGGTCCGGAAACACCATATATTTT
-,few,TRBV5-1,TRBJ1-6,CASSSSAGTIGSPLHF,TGCGCCAGCAGCTCATCTGCCGGGACGATCGGATCACCCCTCCACTTT
-,-,TRBV10-3,TRBJ1-5,CAISAPGSNQPQHF,TGTGCCATCAGTGCCCCTGGAAGCAATCAGCCCCAGCATTTT
-,-,TRBV6-5,TRBJ2-5,CASSLSEGTLETQYF,TGTGCCAGCAGCCTCTCAGAAGGGACTTTGGAGACCCAGTACTTC
-,few,TRBV7-3,TRBJ2-3,CASSLRASASDTQYF,TGTGCCAGCAGCTTAAGGGCTAGCGCCTCCGATACGCAGTATTTT
-,few,TRBV20-1,TRBJ2-7,CSASASSTPYEQYF,TGCAGTGCTTCTGCTAGTTCCACCCCATACGAGCAGTACTTC
-,few,TRBV6-2/TRBV6-3,TRBJ1-5,CASSYGAVRHQPQHF,TGTGCCAGCAGTTACGGTGCCGTTAGGCATCAGCCCCAGCATTTT
TRBD2,-,TRBV18,TRBJ2-3,CASSEREGDTQYF,TGTGCCAGCTCAGAGCGGGAAGGAGATACGCAGTATTTT
TRBD1,-,TRBV28,TRBJ2-7,CASSPGTGGPYEQYF,TGTGCCAGCAGTCCGGGGACAGGGGGCCCCTACGAGCAGTACTTC
-,-,TRBV5-1,TRBJ2-1,CASSYGPDNEQFF,TGCGCCAGCAGCTACGGACCTGACAATGAGCAGTTCTTC
TRBD2,few,TRBV11-2,TRBJ2-2,CASSRIAGAVGELFF,TGTGCCAGCAGCAGGATAGCGGGAGCGGTCGGGGAGCTGTTTTTT
-,few,TRBV11-1,TRBJ2-1,CASSSVQGNEQFF,TGTGCCAGCAGCTCCGTTCAGGGGAATGAGCAGTTCTTC
-,-,TRBV7-7,TRBJ2-3,CASSLRRADTQYF,TGTGCCAGCAGCTTACGCAGGGCAGATACGCAGTATTTT
-,few,TRBV19,TRBJ1-1,CASRTSGTTEAFF,TGTGCCTCGCGAACAAGCGGGACAACTGAAGCTTTCTTT
TRBD2,many,TRBV20-1,TRBJ2-1,CSARVLAGGHFYNEQFF,TGCAGTGCTAGGGTTCTAGCGGGAGGTCATTTCTACAATGAGCAGTTCTTC
-,-,TRBV20-1,TRBJ2-2,CSARGLQGKVNTGELFF,TGCAGTGCTAGGGGATTACAGGGAAAGGTGAACACCGGGGAGCTGTTTTTT
TRBD1,many,TRBV28,TRBJ2-7,CASRQGWEQYF,TGTGCCAGCAGACAGGGGTGGGAGCAGTACTTC
TRBD2,many,TRBV9,TRBJ2-5,CASSRTTSGVWETQYF,TGTGCCAGCAGCCGAACGACTAGCGGAGTTTGGGAGACCCAGTACTTC
TRBD1,many,TRBV12-3/TRBV12-4,TRBJ2-2,CASSIQGAGGELFF,TGTGCCAGCAGTATACAGGGGGCCGGCGGGGAGCTGTTTTTT
-,many,TRBV18,TRBJ2-1,CASSPNNEQFF,TGTGCCAGCTCACCCAACAATGAGCAGTTCTTC
TRBD1,many,TRBV18,TRBJ1-1,CASSPRTGENTEAFF,TGTGCCAGCTCACCACGGACAGGGGAGAACACTGAAGCTTTCTTT
-,-,TRBV2,TRBJ2-5,CASRVQETQYF,TGTGCCAGCAGAGTCCAAGAGACCCAGTACTTC
-,-,TRBV20-1,TRBJ2-7,CSASRVPEEYF,TGCAGTGCTAGTCGCGTACCCGAGGAGTACTTC
-,many,TRBV6-5,TRBJ1-1,CASRKQQLNTEAFF,TGTGCCAGCAGAAAGCAGCAGTTGAACACTGAAGCTTTCTTT
-,many,TRBV6-6,TRBJ1-5,CASMLFSNQPQHF,TGTGCCAGCATGCTTTTTAGCAATCAGCCCCAGCATTTT
-,few,TRBV20-1,TRBJ2-4,CSRVLLAKNIQYF,TGCAGTCGGGTACTACTAGCCAAAAACATTCAGTACTTC
-,many,TRBV6-1,TRBJ2-1,CASSEFGSKYNEQFF,TGTGCCAGCAGTGAATTTGGCTCCAAATACAATGAGCAGTTCTTC
-,-,TRBV28,TRBJ2-7,CASSYILNEQYF,TGTGCCAGCAGTTATATCTTGAACGAGCAGTACTTC
-,few,TRBV2,TRBJ2-1,CASSQRPQANEQFF,TGTGCCAGCAGTCAGCGGCCCCAGGCCAATGAGCAGTTCTTC
TRBD1,few,TRBV20-1,TRBJ2-2,CSARDLGQGTGELFF,TGCAGTGCTAGAGATCTCGGACAGGGCACCGGGGAGCTGTTTTTT